Shown below are 22 T cell receptor beta chains from a single sample sequenced in a study of blood T cell repertoires in COVID-19. Libraries were prepared by immunoSEQ multiplex PCR; TCRdb keeps only in-frame clonotypes and omits some of them. The data hold around 100,000 clones, with roughly 89% observed a single time. Sequenced sample: peripheral blood. Receptor source: a man between 65 and 85 years old with acute or convalescent COVID-19.

This clone came up a few times. This chain joins TRBV3-1 (or the pseudogene TRBV3-2) and TRBJ1-1; 11 bases are a match to TRBD1. Unmatched junction bases numbered 4, after V lost 6 bases and J lost 7 bases. The CDR3 is 13 residues long. Germline CDR1 is LGHDT and CDR2 is YNNKEL (reference sequence). In DNA form, the CDR3 reads TGTGCCAGCAGGTGGGACAGGGGGGGTGAAGCTTTCTTT. As protein: CASRWDRGGEAFF.

The J gene is TRBJ2-3, the V gene TRBV19; 9 nucleotides match TRBD2. The CDR3 is 18 amino acids. J lost 3 bases, V lost 4 bases, and 14 bases had no gene match. CDR1 and CDR2 from the germline V gene are LNHDA and SQIVND (reference sequence). The CDR3 loop reads CASSTLLLTSGGTDTQYF. CDR3 in DNA: TGTGCCAGTAGTACACTACTACTGACGAGCGGGGGGACAGATACGCAGTATTTT.

This chain links TRBV5-1 with TRBJ1-6, with TRBD1 as a possible D gene (5 bases). The V gene lost 0 bases and the J gene lost 7 bases, with 14 bases spanning the gap. Germline CDR1 reads SGHRS; CDR2 reads YFSETQ. The CDR3 covers 16 residues. The CDR3 DNA follows: TGCGCCAGCAGCTTGGACGGACAAGGCCGCAATTCACCCCTCCACTTT. Translating gives CASSLDGQGRNSPLHF.

The CDR3 DNA is TGTGCCAGCAGATCCGGGACTAGCTCTAACAATGAGCAGTTCTTC. The encoded protein is CASRSGTSSNNEQFF. The chain employs TRBV7-3 and TRBJ2-1; 9 bases fit TRBD2. This CDR3 spans 15 amino acids. The V gene end was trimmed by 6 bases and the J gene end by 5 bases; junction bases not matched to a gene: 8. Germline V gives CDR1 SGHTA, CDR2 FQGTGA.

This sequence joins TRBV9 and TRBJ2-3, with 7 bases fitting TRBD2. The CDR3 has 17 amino acids. V was clipped by 4 bases and J by 5 bases; unmatched bases: 16. The germline CDR1 and CDR2 sequences are SGDLS and YYNGEE. This chain's CDR3 is CASSPRSGTSGGDTQYF. CDR3 sequence (DNA): TGTGCCAGCAGCCCGAGATCGGGGACCTCGGGGGGAGATACGCAGTATTTT. Looking up the rest from reference TRBV9 and TRBJ2-3 gives the full variable domain: DSGVTQTPKHLITATGQRVTLRCSPRSGDLSVYWYQQSLDQGLQFLIQYYNGEERAKGNILERFSAQQFPDLHSELNLSSLELGDSALYFCASSPRSGTSGGDTQYFGPGTRLTVL.

This clone was seen just once. DNA of the CDR3: TGTGCCAGCAGTAGAGACAGGACCTCTGGAAACACCATATATTTT. Encoded protein: CASSRDRTSGNTIYF. The J gene is TRBJ1-3, the V gene TRBV27, with D possibly TRBD1 on 6 matching bases. The CDR3 is 15 amino acids. V lost 5 bases to trimming and J lost 0 bases, with 11 bases between them. Per the germline V gene, CDR1 is MNHEY and CDR2 is SMNVEV (reference sequence).

The chain is built from TRBV18 and TRBJ2-6, with 7 bases that match TRBD1. Germline values: CDR1 KGHSH, CDR2 LQKENI. V shed 5 bases and J 3 bases; nucleotides not matched to a gene: 4. The CDR3 is made up of 15 amino acids. The CDR3 here is CASSTQGFGANVLTF. CDR3 nucleotides: TGTGCCAGCTCAACACAGGGGTTTGGGGCCAACGTCCTGACTTTC.

The chain employs TRBV11-2 and TRBJ2-1, with D possibly matching TRBD2 (5 bases). This CDR3 contains 13 residues. Germline V CDR1 and CDR2: SGHAT, FQNNGV. V shed 1 base and J shed 7 bases, with 8 bases lying between them. The CDR3 protein is CASSLGPGNEQFF. The CDR3, as DNA: TGTGCCAGCAGCTTAGGGCCGGGGAATGAGCAGTTCTTC.

This chain uses TRBV7-9 with TRBJ1-2; 8 bases are shared with TRBD1. Germline lookup yields CDR1 SEHNR and CDR2 FQNEAQ (reference sequence). This CDR3 spans 15 amino acids. The junction had 9 bases not matched to a gene; V was cut back by 5 bases and J by 4 bases. This CDR3 reads CASSQGQVGPYGYTF. CDR3 nucleotides: TGTGCCAGCAGCCAGGGACAGGTCGGCCCCTATGGCTACACCTTC.

The rearrangement joins TRBV7-3 to TRBJ2-1; D not resolved. With 5 bases removed from V and 4 bases from J, the gap between germline ends came to 9 bases. The CDR3 contains 13 residues. Germline loops: CDR1 SGHTA, CDR2 FQGTGA. The CDR3 DNA is TGTGCCAGCAGCGAAGACTCTTACAATGAGCAGTTCTTC. This translates into CASSEDSYNEQFF.

The rearrangement joins TRBV7-6 to TRBJ2-1, with D possibly being TRBD2 (6 bases). The V gene lost 3 bases and the J gene lost 0 bases, with 9 bases spanning the gap. The CDR3 is 15 residues long. Germline CDR1 SGHVS, CDR2 FNYEAQ. Here the CDR3 reads CASSFAGSSYNEQFF. CDR3 sequence (DNA): TGTGCCAGCAGCTTTGCGGGGAGCTCCTACAATGAGCAGTTCTTC.

The chain couples TRBV4-1 to TRBJ1-1; 7 bases are a match to TRBD1. After removal of 0 bases from V and 4 bases from J, the junction contained 2 bases not matched to a gene. The germline V gene encodes CDR1 MGHRA and CDR2 YSYEKL. The CDR3 length is 14 residues. CDR3 region: CASSQDRGFTEAFF. The CDR3 DNA reads TGCGCCAGCAGCCAAGACAGGGGGTTCACTGAAGCTTTCTTT.

The chain has TRBV5-6 and TRBJ1-5; 7 bases align to TRBD1. Germline CDR1 SGHDT, CDR2 YYEEEE. The CDR3 spans 15 residues. V was pared by 0 bases and J by 3 bases, with 3 bases of the junction left unmatched. The CDR3 here is CASSLGTGYNQPQHF. The CDR3 nucleotides are TGTGCCAGCAGCTTGGGGACAGGCTACAATCAGCCCCAGCATTTT.

The gene calls are TRBV7-2 and TRBJ2-1, with unresolved D. CDR1 is SGHTA and CDR2 is FQGNSA in the germline V gene. This CDR3 comprises 13 residues. V dropped 5 bases and J dropped 6 bases, with 11 bases sitting between them. In DNA, the CDR3 is TGTGCCAGCAGCAAAGGAGTTTTCAATGAGCAGTTCTTC. As protein: CASSKGVFNEQFF.

This clone occurred once. V and J are TRBV7-8 and TRBJ1-6; weak D call: TRBD1 (5 bases). Germline values: CDR1 SGHVS, CDR2 FQNEAQ. The CDR3 totals 15 residues. Trimming left V 3 bases short and J 8 bases short, with 14 bases between. CDR3 residues: CASSFSSQGDSPLHF. The CDR3 DNA sequence: TGTGCCAGCAGCTTCAGTAGCCAGGGTGATTCACCCCTCCACTTT.

The rearrangement uses TRBV7-2 and TRBJ2-5; 8 bases fit TRBD1. The V and J ends lost 5 bases and 5 bases, in that order; junction bases with no gene match: 4. CDR3 length: 13 residues. CDR1 is SGHTA, CDR2 FQGNSA, per germline. This CDR3 reads CASSPGQGETQYF. CDR3 coding DNA: TGTGCCAGCAGCCCAGGACAGGGCGAGACCCAGTACTTC.

The chain has TRBV10-3 and TRBJ2-7, with no clear D. This CDR3 region has 13 residues. Trimming took 3 bases from V and 3 from J, leaving 9 bases between them. Per germline, CDR1 ENHRY and CDR2 SYGVKD. The CDR3 here is CAISDGSFYEQYF. As DNA, the CDR3 is TGTGCCATCAGTGACGGGTCGTTCTACGAGCAGTACTTC.

This clone occurred once. V gene TRBV30 combines with J gene TRBJ1-3; perhaps TRBD1 as D (5 bases). V lost 3 bases, J lost 2 bases, and 5 bases lay in between. The germline V gene encodes CDR1 GTSNPN and CDR2 SVGIG (reference sequence). This CDR3 comprises 12 residues. The CDR3 nucleotides are TGTGCCTGGAGAGGGGCTGGAAACACCATATATTTT. Residues: CAWRGAGNTIYF.

The chain recombines TRBV5-1 with TRBJ2-5; D is possibly TRBD2 (5 bases). The CDR3 runs 14 residues. V dropped 0 bases and J dropped 5 bases, with 11 bases sitting between them. Germline values: CDR1 SGHRS, CDR2 YFSETQ. The CDR3 DNA follows: TGCGCCAGCAGCTTGGGAACTAGTTTGGAGACCCAGTACTTC. It is translated as CASSLGTSLETQYF.

The count of this clone is one. V is TRBV6-5 and J is TRBJ2-7; 7 bases agree with TRBD1. CDR1 and CDR2 from the germline V gene are MNHEY and SVGAGI. The junction had 9 bases not matched to a gene; V was cut back by 5 bases and J by 2 bases. The CDR3 is made up of 15 amino acids. The CDR3 reads CASSPVRQGPYEQYF. The CDR3 DNA sequence: TGTGCCAGCAGTCCCGTTCGACAGGGTCCCTACGAGCAGTACTTC.

This clone came up a few times. The chain joins TRBV5-1 to TRBJ2-7; 7 bases agree with TRBD1. Unmatched junction bases numbered 4, after V lost 4 bases and J lost 0 bases. The CDR3 covers 14 residues. Germline assignment: CDR1 SGHRS and CDR2 YFSETQ. DNA of the CDR3: TGCGCCAGCAGCGACGCAGGGGGCTCCTACGAGCAGTACTTC. Protein product: CASSDAGGSYEQYF.

The genes are TRBV7-2 and TRBJ1-2; D perhaps matches TRBD1 (6 bases). Trimming removed 0 bases from V and 6 bases from J, with 11 bases in between. This CDR3 has 14 amino acids. In germline, CDR1 is SGHTA, CDR2 FQGNSA. Written as DNA, the CDR3 is TGTGCCAGCAGCTTAGCGCAGACAGGAGATGGCTACACCTTC. Amino acid sequence: CASSLAQTGDGYTF.